This TCR beta chain was obtained from a study of OX40 agonist ivuxolimab in advanced cancers. The protocol was immunoSEQ multiplex PCR, while the TCRdb copy is restricted to in-frame clones and leaves out a portion. The data hold over 70,000 clones, with 86% observed a single time. V was clipped by 4 bases and J by 1 base; unmatched bases: 6. Germline V gene sequence: CDR1 LNHNV, CDR2 YYDKDF (reference sequence). The CDR3 is 17 residues long. The sequence was obtained from an adult with an advanced solid tumor such as melanoma, head and neck, liver or kidney cancer. The material sequenced was CD4+ or CD8+ T cells sorted from blood, taken in a trial of the OX40 agonist ivuxolimab. The chain employs TRBV15 and TRBJ2-7; 14 bases are shared with TRBD2. Written as DNA, the CDR3 is TGTGCCACCAGCACCAGACTAGCGGGAGGGCTGTCCTACGAGCAGTACTTC. Protein product: CATSTRLAGGLSYEQYF. Variable domain in full (rest from reference TRBV15 and TRBJ2-7): DAMVIQNPRYQVTQFGKPVTLSCSQTLNHNVMYWYQQKSSQAPKLLFHYYDKDFNNEADTPDNFQSRRPNTSFCFLDIRSPGLGDTAMYLCATSTRLAGGLSYEQYFGPGTRLTVT.